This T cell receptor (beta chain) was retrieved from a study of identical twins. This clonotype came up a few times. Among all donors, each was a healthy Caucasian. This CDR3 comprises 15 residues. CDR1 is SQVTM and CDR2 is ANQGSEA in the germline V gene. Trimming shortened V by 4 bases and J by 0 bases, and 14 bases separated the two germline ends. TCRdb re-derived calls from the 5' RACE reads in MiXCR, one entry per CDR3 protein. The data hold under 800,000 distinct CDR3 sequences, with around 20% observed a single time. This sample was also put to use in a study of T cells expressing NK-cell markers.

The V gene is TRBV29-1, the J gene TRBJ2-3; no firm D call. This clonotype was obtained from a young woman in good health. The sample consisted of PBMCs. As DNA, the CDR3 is TGCAGCGTTGCCGTCGGTGCAGGTAGCACAGATACGCAGTATTTT. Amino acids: CSVAVGAGSTDTQYF.